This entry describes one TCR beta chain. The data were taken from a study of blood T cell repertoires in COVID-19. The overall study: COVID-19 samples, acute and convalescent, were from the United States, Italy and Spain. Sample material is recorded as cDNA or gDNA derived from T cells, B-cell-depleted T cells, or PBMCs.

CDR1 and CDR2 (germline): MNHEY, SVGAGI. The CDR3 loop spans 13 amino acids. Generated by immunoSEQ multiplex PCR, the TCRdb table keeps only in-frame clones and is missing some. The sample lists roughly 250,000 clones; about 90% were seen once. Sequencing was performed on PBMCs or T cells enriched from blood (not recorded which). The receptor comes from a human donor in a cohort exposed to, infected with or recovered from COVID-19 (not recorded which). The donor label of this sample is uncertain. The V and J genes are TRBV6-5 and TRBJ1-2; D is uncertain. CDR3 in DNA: TGTGCAGGAGCCGCGCTCGGCCTCTATGGCTACACCTTC. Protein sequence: CAGAALGLYGYTF.